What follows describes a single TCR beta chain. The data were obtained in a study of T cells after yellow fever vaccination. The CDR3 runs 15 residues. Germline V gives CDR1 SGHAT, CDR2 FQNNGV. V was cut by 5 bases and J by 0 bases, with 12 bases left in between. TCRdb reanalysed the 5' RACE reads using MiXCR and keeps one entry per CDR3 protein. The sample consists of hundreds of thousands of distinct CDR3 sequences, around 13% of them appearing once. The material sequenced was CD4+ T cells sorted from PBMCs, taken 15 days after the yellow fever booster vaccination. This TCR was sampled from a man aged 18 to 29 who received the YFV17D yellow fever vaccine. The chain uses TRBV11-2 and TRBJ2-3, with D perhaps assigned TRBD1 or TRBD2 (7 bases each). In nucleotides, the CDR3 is TGTGCCAGCAGCCCAGGGGGGGGTAGCACAGATACGCAGTATTTT. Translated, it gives CASSPGGGSTDTQYF.